Listed below are T cell receptor beta chains from one sample, sequenced in a study of T cell repertoires in cytomegalovirus infection. TCRdb re-analysed the reads in MiXCR, keeping a single row per CDR3 protein. This sample has about 360,000 distinct CDR3 sequences; 15% to 20% occur once, and the top ten carry 8.7%. The specimen sequenced was PBMCs. The origin of the receptors is a human donor in good health (CMV status not recorded). Some clones in this sample may be carry-over from other donors' samples. Each CDR3 is given with its conserved first and last residue. A D gene is named only where the DNA matches it firmly. Size is omitted from some rows. Given values are once, few, many or a class for expanded clones.

abundance | j_gene | d_gene | v_gene | CDR3nt | CDR3aa
NA | TRBJ2-3 | TRBD2 | TRBV30 | TGTGCCTGGAGTGTACGGGGCGGGAGGGCCCTTGGCACAGATACGCAGTATTTT | CAWSVRGGRALGTDTQYF
NA | TRBJ1-5 | TRBD1 | TRBV19 | TGTGCCAGTAGTACAACAGGGGGTGCACCAAATCAGCCCCAGCATTTT | CASSTTGGAPNQPQHF
NA | TRBJ2-7 | NA | TRBV20-1 | TGCAGTGCTAGAGATCCAGGTTTAGCAAACGAGCAGTACTTC | CSARDPGLANEQYF
many | TRBJ2-1 | TRBD2 | TRBV7-8 | TGTGCCAGCAGCTCCAAGGGCCGGGGGGCCTACAATGAGCAGTTCTTC | CASSSKGRGAYNEQFF
NA | TRBJ1-1 | TRBD1 | TRBV24-1 | TGTGCCACCAGGTCGACAGGGGGGGAGAACACTGAAGCTTTCTTT | CATRSTGGENTEAFF
few | TRBJ1-1 | NA | TRBV20-1 | TGCAGTGCTAACCCACCGGGCCCGCCTGGGGCTTTCTTT | CSANPPGPPGAFF
few | TRBJ2-3 | TRBD2 | TRBV7-6 | TGTGCCAGCAGCACACTCGGGGGGACTAGCGGAGATACGCAGTATTTT | CASSTLGGTSGDTQYF
few | TRBJ1-2 | NA | TRBV25-1 | TGTGCCAGCAGTGATCCGGATGGCTACACCTTC | CASSDPDGYTF
many | TRBJ2-7 | TRBD2 | TRBV7-2 | TGTGCCAGCAGCTTTCGGGTGGGGGGGAGCTCCTACGAGCAGTACTTC | CASSFRVGGSSYEQYF
NA | TRBJ2-1 | NA | TRBV6-2/TRBV6-3 | TGTGCCAGCACCAACAGATACAATGAGCAGTTCTTC | CASTNRYNEQFF
NA | TRBJ2-1 | TRBD1 | TRBV28 | TGTGCCAGCAGTCTCCAACCCGACAGGGGGGAGTTCTTC | CASSLQPDRGEFF
NA | TRBJ2-3 | NA | TRBV19 | TGTGCCAGTAGTATCGCAGGAGGCGATACGCAGTATTTT | CASSIAGGDTQYF
NA | TRBJ1-5 | NA | TRBV18 | TGTGCCAGCTCACCACGGAATGGTCAGCCCCAGCATTTT | CASSPRNGQPQHF
few | TRBJ2-5 | NA | TRBV27 | TGTGCCAGCAGTCCGGGGGCACTGAGGGAGACCCAGTACTTC | CASSPGALRETQYF
NA | TRBJ1-2 | TRBD1 | TRBV10-3 | TGTGCCATCAACGTCGAGGAGGGACAGGGGCTACCATGGGGCTACACCTTC | CAINVEEGQGLPWGYTF
many | TRBJ2-5 | TRBD1 | TRBV5-1 | TGCGCCAGCAGGGTAGGACAGGGAAGATGGGAGACCCAGTACTTC | CASRVGQGRWETQYF
NA | TRBJ2-7 | NA | TRBV9 | TGTGCCAGCAGCGTAGACCATGAGAACTCCTACGAGCAGTACTTC | CASSVDHENSYEQYF
few | TRBJ2-1 | NA | TRBV4-1 | TGCGCCAGCAGCCAAGTTGGGGGGAAACAGTTCTTC | CASSQVGGKQFF
few | TRBJ1-3 | NA | TRBV28 | TGTGCCACCGAAATAAATGCTCTGGGAAACACCATATATTTT | CATEINALGNTIYF
many | TRBJ2-3 | TRBD2 | TRBV7-2 | TGTGCCAGCAGCTTCGAGACTAGCGGGGGGGCGAAAGATACGCAGTATTTT | CASSFETSGGAKDTQYF
NA | TRBJ2-3 | TRBD1 | TRBV11-2 | TGTGCCAGCAGCTATCCTCCGGGACAGCCCACAGATACGCAGTATTTT | CASSYPPGQPTDTQYF
NA | TRBJ1-5 | NA | TRBV2 | TGCGGCAGTAGTCGAACAGGGACCACCTATCAGCCCCAGCATTTT | CGSSRTGTTYQPQHF
many | TRBJ2-7 | TRBD2 | TRBV6-1 | TGTGCCAGTGGTGGTGGGACTAGCTTCGAGCAGTACTTC | CASGGGTSFEQYF
NA | TRBJ2-3 | TRBD2 | TRBV20-1 | TGCAGCAAGGTACTAGCGGGAAGCACAGATACGCAGTATTTT | CSKVLAGSTDTQYF
NA | TRBJ1-5 | TRBD1 | TRBV2 | TGTGCCAGCAGTGGCAAGGGGGCCAGTCAGCCCCAGCATTTT | CASSGKGASQPQHF
NA | TRBJ2-4 | NA | TRBV11-2 | TGTGCCAGCAGCCGTCTCCCGCCGGTGAACATTCAGTACTTC | CASSRLPPVNIQYF
NA | TRBJ1-1 | TRBD1 | TRBV28 | TGTGCCAGCAGGGGACAGGGAGGACCTGAAGCTTTCTTT | CASRGQGGPEAFF
few | TRBJ1-5 | TRBD1 | TRBV12-3/TRBV12-4 | TGTGCCAGCAGTTTATGGACAGGGGCTAATCAGCCCCAGCATTTT | CASSLWTGANQPQHF
few | TRBJ2-5 | TRBD2 | TRBV20-1 | TGCAGTGCCCCTAATAGTGCTAGCGGGAGTCGGGAGACCCAGTACTTC | CSAPNSASGSRETQYF
NA | TRBJ1-2 | NA | TRBV19 | TGTGCCAGCCGGAGGAACTATGGCTACACCTTC | CASRRNYGYTF
NA | TRBJ1-5 | NA | TRBV27 | TGTGCCAGCAGTTTCCTTTCAGGATTAAGTCAGCCCCAGCATTTT | CASSFLSGLSQPQHF
few | TRBJ1-5 | NA | TRBV20-1 | TGCAGTGCTGATTACAGGGTCGGGCAGCCCCAGCATTTT | CSADYRVGQPQHF
few | TRBJ2-6 | NA | TRBV5-1 | TGCGCCAGCAGCTTGGCGGGTCCTGGGGCCAACGTCCTGACTTTC | CASSLAGPGANVLTF
NA | TRBJ1-5 | NA | TRBV5-1 | TGCGCCAGCAGCTTGGCTCCAGACATTTCAAGCAATCAGCCCCAGCATTTT | CASSLAPDISSNQPQHF
NA | TRBJ2-7 | TRBD2 | TRBV18 | TGTGCCAGCTCACCCCGATCGACTAGCGGGAGGGCTAACGAGCAGTACTTC | CASSPRSTSGRANEQYF
many | TRBJ2-7 | NA | TRBV11-2 | TGTGCCAGCAGCTTAGGTGCAACCTACGAGCAGTACTTC | CASSLGATYEQYF
few | TRBJ2-5 | NA | TRBV27 | TGTGCCAGCAGTTTCACCTTTCAAGAGACCCAGTACTTC | CASSFTFQETQYF
many | TRBJ1-2 | NA | TRBV7-2 | TGTGCCAGCAGCCCCGGGACGAGGGACTATGGCTACACCTTC | CASSPGTRDYGYTF
few | TRBJ1-1 | NA | TRBV12-3/TRBV12-4 | TGTGCCAGCAGTTCAATTGAAGCTTTCTTT | CASSSIEAFF
NA | TRBJ2-1 | NA | TRBV11-2 | TGTGCCAGCAGCTTTGTAGCCCGTGAGCAGTTCTTC | CASSFVAREQFF
NA | TRBJ2-7 | NA | TRBV4-3 | TGCGCCAGCAGCCAACTCAGACAGTCCCACGAGCAGTACTTC | CASSQLRQSHEQYF
few | TRBJ1-1 | NA | TRBV7-2 | TGTGCCAGCAGCTTAGCCGGCGTACTGAACACTGAAGCTTTCTTT | CASSLAGVLNTEAFF
many | TRBJ2-3 | NA | TRBV11-3 | TGTGCCAGCAGCTTGGGGGGAGCGGGCACAGATACGCAGTATTTT | CASSLGGAGTDTQYF
many | TRBJ1-1 | NA | TRBV4-1 | TGCGCCAGCAGCGAACGGATGAACACTGAAGCTTTCTTT | CASSERMNTEAFF
NA | TRBJ2-1 | TRBD2 | TRBV3-1 | TGTGCCAGCAGCCCAAAGCGGGAGGCCTACAATGAGCAGTTCTTC | CASSPKREAYNEQFF
many | TRBJ2-7 | NA | TRBV7-8 | TGTGCCAGCAGCTTCTTCGGGAGTAGTTACGAGCAGTACTTC | CASSFFGSSYEQYF
many | TRBJ2-1 | TRBD2 | TRBV7-8 | TGTGCCAGCAGCTTGTGGCGGGGGAACTTCTACAATGAGCAGTTCTTC | CASSLWRGNFYNEQFF
NA | TRBJ2-1 | NA | TRBV20-1 | TGCAGTGCTTTCGGGGGAGCTCTCAATGAGCAGTTCTTC | CSAFGGALNEQFF